This TCR beta chain came from a study of blood T cells in healthy people across ages. Whole-study results and caveats: CMV status of donors was unknown, possibly confounding expanded clonotype changes. The fall in TCR beta diversity per million T cells was roughly linear with age.

For this clonotype: The antigen remains unidentified.

Primers used in a second PCR of about 6 to 12 cycles were a sample-barcoded 5' primer and a J-beta primer mix. The yield of each sample was at least 3 million CDR3-containing paired-end reads. TCRdb analysed the 5' RACE reads with MiXCR anew, one entry per CDR3 protein. This table holds about 640,000 distinct CDR3 sequences, roughly 31% found once. Those donating, healthy Caucasian individuals from Russia, were aged about 6 to 90. Germline V gene sequence: CDR1 DFQATT, CDR2 SNEGSKA (reference sequence). This CDR3 contains 13 residues. Trimming took off 7 bases at V and 2 bases at J, with 14 bases between the two ends.

This sequence originates from a woman of 80 years or more in good health. The sequenced material came from blood. This chain connects TRBV20-1 to TRBJ1-1, with D hard to call. The CDR3 bases are TGCAGTGGGAGGAGTGCGGGAAACACTGAAGCTTTCTTT. The encoded protein is CSGRSAGNTEAFF.